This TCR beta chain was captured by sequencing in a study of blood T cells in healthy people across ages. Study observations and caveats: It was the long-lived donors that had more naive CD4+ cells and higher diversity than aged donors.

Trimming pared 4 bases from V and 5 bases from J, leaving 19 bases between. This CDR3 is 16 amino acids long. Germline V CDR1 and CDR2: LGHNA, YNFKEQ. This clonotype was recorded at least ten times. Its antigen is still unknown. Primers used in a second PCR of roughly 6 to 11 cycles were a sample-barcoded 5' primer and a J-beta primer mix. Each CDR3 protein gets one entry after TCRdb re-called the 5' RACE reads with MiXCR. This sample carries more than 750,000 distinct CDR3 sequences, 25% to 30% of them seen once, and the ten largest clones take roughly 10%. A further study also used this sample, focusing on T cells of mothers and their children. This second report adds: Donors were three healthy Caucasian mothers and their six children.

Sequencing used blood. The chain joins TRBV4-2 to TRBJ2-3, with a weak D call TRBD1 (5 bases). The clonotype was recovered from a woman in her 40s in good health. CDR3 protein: CASSPSGPQRGDTQYF. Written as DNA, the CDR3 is TGTGCCAGCAGCCCCTCAGGTCCTCAAAGGGGAGATACGCAGTATTTT.